The present TCR beta chain was sequenced within a study of cytomegalovirus exposure and HLA in healthy donors. Remarks on this clone: The antigen is not known.

The study ran its PCR with 60 Vbeta and 13 Jbeta primers. Generated by immunoSEQ multiplex PCR, the TCRdb table keeps only in-frame clones and is missing some. The data hold some 62,000 clones, with approximately 87% observed a single time. Study results and limitations: Sequencing likely caused a cluster of highly shared sequence variants. In vitro confirmation showed three CMV-associated chains to be CMV antigen specific. A later analysis revealed that TCR association rates differed between HLA loci, peaking at DRB1 and bottoming out at HLA-C. Most TCR sequences were seen very rarely across donors, but some public TCRs occurred in many.

The ends lost 4 bases at V and 8 bases at J; junction bases unmatched: 6. CDR3 size: 13 residues. Germline V gene sequence: CDR1 SGHNT, CDR2 YYREEE (reference sequence). The rearrangement links TRBV5-4 to TRBJ1-2, with 9 nucleotides matching TRBD1. The sequence came from a man in his late teens or twenties in good health and CMV-seronegative. The sequencing input was PBMCs. CDR3 region: CASSTTGGEGYTF. The CDR3 DNA reads as TGTGCCAGCAGCACCACAGGGGGCGAGGGCTACACCTTC.